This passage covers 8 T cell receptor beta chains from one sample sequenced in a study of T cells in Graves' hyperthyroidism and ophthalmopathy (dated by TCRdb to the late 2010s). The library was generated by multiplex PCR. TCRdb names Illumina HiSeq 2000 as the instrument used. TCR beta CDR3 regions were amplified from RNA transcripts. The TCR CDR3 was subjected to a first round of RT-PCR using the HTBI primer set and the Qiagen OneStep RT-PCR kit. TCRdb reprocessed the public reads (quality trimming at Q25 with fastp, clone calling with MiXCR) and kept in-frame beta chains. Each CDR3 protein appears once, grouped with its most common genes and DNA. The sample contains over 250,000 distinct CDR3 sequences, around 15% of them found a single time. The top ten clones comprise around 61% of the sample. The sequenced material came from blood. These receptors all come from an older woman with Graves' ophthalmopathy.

The CDR3 spells CASSLSDRVDEKLFF. In nucleotides, the CDR3 is TGTGCCAGCAGTTTATCAGACAGGGTGGATGAAAAACTGTTTTTT. The chain combines TRBV27 with TRBJ1-4; 7 bases align to TRBD1. This CDR3 region has 15 residues. V lost 0 bases to trimming and J lost 6 bases; unmatched junction nucleotides: 4. Germline lookup yields CDR1 MNHEY and CDR2 SMNVEV (reference sequence).

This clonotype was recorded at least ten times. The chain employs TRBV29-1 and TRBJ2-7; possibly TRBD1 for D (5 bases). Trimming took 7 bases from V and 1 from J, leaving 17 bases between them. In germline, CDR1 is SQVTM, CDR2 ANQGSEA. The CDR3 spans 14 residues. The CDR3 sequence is CSARPGSGSYEQYF. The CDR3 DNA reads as TGCAGCGCTAGACCCGGTTCAGGGTCCTACGAGCAGTACTTC.

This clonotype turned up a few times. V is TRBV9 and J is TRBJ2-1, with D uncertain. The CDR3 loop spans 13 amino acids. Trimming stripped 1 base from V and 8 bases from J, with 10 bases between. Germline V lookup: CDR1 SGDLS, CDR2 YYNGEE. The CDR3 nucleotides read TGTGCCAGCAGCGTATCCCCGCAGGATGAGCAGTTCTTC. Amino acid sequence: CASSVSPQDEQFF.

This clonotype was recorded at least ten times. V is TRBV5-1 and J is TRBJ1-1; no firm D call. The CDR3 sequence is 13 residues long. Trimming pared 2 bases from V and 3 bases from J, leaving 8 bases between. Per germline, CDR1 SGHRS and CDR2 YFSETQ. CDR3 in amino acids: CASSFVDDTEAFF. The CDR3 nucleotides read TGCGCCAGCAGCTTTGTCGACGACACTGAAGCTTTCTTT.

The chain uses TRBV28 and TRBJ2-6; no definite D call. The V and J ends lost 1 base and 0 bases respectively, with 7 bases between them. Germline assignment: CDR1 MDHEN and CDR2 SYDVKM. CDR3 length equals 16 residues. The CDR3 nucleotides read TGTGCCAGCAGTTTATTCGCTTCCTCTGGGGCCAACGTCCTGACTTTC. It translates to CASSLFASSGANVLTF. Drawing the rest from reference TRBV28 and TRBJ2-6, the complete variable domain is DVKVTQSSRYLVKRTGEKVFLECVQDMDHENMFWYRQDPGLGLRLIYFSYDVKMKEKGDIPEGYSVSREKKERFSLILESASTNQTSMYLCASSLFASSGANVLTFGAGSRLTVL.

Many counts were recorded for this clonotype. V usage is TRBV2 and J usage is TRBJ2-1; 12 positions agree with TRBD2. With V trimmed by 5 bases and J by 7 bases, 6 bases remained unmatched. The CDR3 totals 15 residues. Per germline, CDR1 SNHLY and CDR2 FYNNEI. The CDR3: CASSPTSGRENEQFF. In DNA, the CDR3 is TGTGCCAGCAGTCCGACTAGCGGGAGAGAAAATGAGCAGTTCTTC.

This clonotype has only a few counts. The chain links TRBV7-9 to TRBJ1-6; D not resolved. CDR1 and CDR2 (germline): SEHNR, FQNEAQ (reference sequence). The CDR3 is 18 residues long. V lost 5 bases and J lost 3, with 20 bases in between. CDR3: CASSPSGSWFNYNSPLHF. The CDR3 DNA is TGTGCCAGCAGCCCGTCCGGTTCGTGGTTTAACTATAATTCACCCCTCCACTTT.

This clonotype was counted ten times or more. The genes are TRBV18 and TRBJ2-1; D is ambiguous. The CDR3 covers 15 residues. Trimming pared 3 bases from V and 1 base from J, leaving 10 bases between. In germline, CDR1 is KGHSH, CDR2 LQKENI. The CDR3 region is CASSPVTGSYNEQFF. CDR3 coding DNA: TGTGCCAGCTCACCGGTTACTGGTTCCTACAATGAGCAGTTCTTC. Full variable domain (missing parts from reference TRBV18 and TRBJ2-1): NAGVMQNPRHLVRRRGQEARLRCSPMKGHSHVYWYRQLPEEGLKFMVYLQKENIIDESGMPKERFSAEFPKEGPSILRIQQVVRGDSAAYFCASSPVTGSYNEQFFGPGTRLTVL.